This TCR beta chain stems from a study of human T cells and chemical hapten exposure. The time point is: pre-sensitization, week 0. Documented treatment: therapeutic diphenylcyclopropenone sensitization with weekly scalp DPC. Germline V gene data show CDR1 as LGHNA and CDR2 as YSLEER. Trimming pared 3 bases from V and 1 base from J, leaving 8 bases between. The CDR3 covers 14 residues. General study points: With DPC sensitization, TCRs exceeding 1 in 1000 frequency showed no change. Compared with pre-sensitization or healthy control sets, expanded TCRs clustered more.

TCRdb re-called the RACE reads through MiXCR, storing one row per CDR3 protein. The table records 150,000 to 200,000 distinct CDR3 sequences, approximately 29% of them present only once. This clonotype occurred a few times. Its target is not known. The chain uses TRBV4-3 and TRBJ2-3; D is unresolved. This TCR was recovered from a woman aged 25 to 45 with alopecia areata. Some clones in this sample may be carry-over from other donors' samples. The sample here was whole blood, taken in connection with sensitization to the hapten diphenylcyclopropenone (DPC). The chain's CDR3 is CASSQARGTDTQYF. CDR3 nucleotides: TGCGCCAGCAGCCAGGCCCGGGGCACAGATACGCAGTATTTT.